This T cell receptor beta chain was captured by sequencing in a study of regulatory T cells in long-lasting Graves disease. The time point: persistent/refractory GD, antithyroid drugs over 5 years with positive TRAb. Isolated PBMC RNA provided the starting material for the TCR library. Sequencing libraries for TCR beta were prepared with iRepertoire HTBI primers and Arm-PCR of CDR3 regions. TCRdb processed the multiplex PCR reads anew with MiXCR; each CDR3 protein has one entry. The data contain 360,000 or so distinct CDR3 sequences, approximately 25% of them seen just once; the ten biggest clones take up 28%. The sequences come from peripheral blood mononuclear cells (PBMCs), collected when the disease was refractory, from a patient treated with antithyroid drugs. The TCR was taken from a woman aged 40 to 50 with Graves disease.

The CDR3, as DNA: TGCAGCGTACCCGATTCCCTCTCTGGAAACACCATATATTTT. As protein: CSVPDSLSGNTIYF. V usage is TRBV29-1 and J usage is TRBJ1-3; D remains unclear. V gave up 6 bases and J gave up 0 bases, with 12 bases separating them. CDR1 SQVTM and CDR2 ANQGSEA come from the germline V gene. This CDR3 is built from 14 residues.